This T cell receptor (beta chain) was sequenced for a study of early stage breast cancer tumors. Germline V lookup: CDR1 SGHRS, CDR2 YFSETQ. The CDR3 spans 14 residues. V was pared by 4 bases and J by 4 bases, with 11 bases between. Assay used: immunoSEQ multiplex PCR; TCRdb lists only in-frame clones, some missing. This sample has more than 8,500 clones, with approximately 70% found just once. The chain combines TRBV5-1 with TRBJ2-2; D is perhaps TRBD1 (5 bases). The specimen was breast tumor tissue. The receptor comes from a person aged 45-60 years with breast cancer. In DNA form, the CDR3 reads TGCGCCAGCAGCAAAACAGGAACCACCGGGGAGCTGTTTTTT. Translating gives CASSKTGTTGELFF.